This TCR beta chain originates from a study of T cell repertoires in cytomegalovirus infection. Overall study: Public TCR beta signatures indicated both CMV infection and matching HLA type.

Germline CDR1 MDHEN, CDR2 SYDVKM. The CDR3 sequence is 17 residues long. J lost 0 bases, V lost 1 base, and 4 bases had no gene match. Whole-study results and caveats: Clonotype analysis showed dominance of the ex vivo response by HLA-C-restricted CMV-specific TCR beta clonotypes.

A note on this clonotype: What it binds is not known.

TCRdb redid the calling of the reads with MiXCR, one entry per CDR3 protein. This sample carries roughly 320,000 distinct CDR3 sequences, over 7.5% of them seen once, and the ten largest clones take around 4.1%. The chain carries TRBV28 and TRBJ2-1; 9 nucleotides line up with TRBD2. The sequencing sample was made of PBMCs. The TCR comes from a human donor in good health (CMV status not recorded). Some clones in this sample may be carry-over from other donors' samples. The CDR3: CASSLSAGGPSYNEQFF. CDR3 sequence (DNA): TGTGCCAGCAGTTTATCGGCGGGAGGGCCCTCCTACAATGAGCAGTTCTTC.